This T cell receptor beta chain was sequenced in a study of cytomegalovirus exposure and HLA in healthy donors. Background on the study: In a later analysis, the roughly 120 validation repertoires were reported to have used the same platform as the roughly 700 first-cohort repertoires.

Unmatched junction bases numbered 11, after V lost 5 bases and J lost 6 bases. Looked up from germline, CDR1 is SNHLY and CDR2 is FYNNEI. The CDR3 has 15 residues. The repertoire was sequenced with immunoSEQ multiplex PCR; TCRdb's copy has only in-frame clones and lacks some. The table shows fewer than 400,000 clones, with roughly 90% occurring only once. The approximately 120-subject validation cohort, separate from the approximately 670-subject first cohort, included the donors. There are a few counts of this clone. Sequenced sample: PBMCs. The chain carries TRBV2 and TRBJ1-2; 8 bases map to TRBD1. The TCR sequence derives from a woman under 30 in good health and CMV-seronegative. The CDR3: CASSSGQGAANGYTF. CDR3 DNA sequence: TGTGCCAGCAGTTCCGGACAGGGCGCCGCCAATGGCTACACCTTC.